The T cell receptor beta chain under discussion was sequenced for a study of T cells in Graves' hyperthyroidism and ophthalmopathy. The study's findings and limits: Blood shared most expanded thyroid clonotypes above 0.001.

RNA transcripts served as the template for amplifying TCR beta CDR3 regions. HTBI primers drove first-round RT-PCR of the TCR CDR3. TCRdb analysed the multiplex PCR reads with MiXCR anew, one entry per CDR3 protein. The sample shows about 480,000 distinct CDR3 sequences, approximately 15% of them seen only once. Diagnoses were established using clinical symptoms, serum thyroxine and TRAb, thyroid ultrasound and orbital computed tomography. This clonotype was found many times. The antigen is undetermined. Material for sequencing was blood. The sequence was obtained from a young woman with Graves' hyperthyroidism.

The CDR3 loop is CASSLIGRLTEAFF. The CDR3 nucleotides are TGTGCCAGCAGTTTAATCGGACGGCTGACTGAAGCTTTCTTT. The V and J genes are TRBV12-3 or TRBV12-4 and TRBJ1-1; D remains unclear. The CDR3 loop spans 14 amino acids. V lost 2 bases, J lost 5 bases, and 12 bases lay in between.